This T cell receptor (beta chain) came from a study of T cell responses to AZD1222 COVID-19 vaccine. Germline loops: CDR1 SGHTA, CDR2 FQGNSA. The CDR3 sequence is 14 residues long. V lost 1 base and J lost 6; bases outside the gene matches: 1. Using immunoSEQ multiplex PCR, the repertoire was profiled, and TCRdb retains in-frame clones only, with some absent. This sample has fewer than 85,000 clones; 90% occur once, and the top ten carry 4.2%. Sequencing was performed on peripheral blood, taken on day 0 of AZD1222 vaccination. The source of this sequence is an adult in good health. V is TRBV7-2 and J is TRBJ1-4; 8 bases line up with TRBD1. CDR3 amino acids: CASSLVTGDEKLFF. For the CDR3, the DNA is TGTGCCAGCAGCTTAGTGACAGGGGATGAAAAACTGTTTTTT.